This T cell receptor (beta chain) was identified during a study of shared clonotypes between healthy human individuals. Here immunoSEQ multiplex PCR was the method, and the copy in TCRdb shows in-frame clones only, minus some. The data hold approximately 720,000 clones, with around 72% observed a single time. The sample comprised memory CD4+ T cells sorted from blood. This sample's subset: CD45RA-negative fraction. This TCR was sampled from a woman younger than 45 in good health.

The CDR3 here is CASSLRGSGSTAEQYF. The DNA for the CDR3 is TGTGCCAGCAGCCTCCGGGGTAGCGGGAGTACGGCCGAGCAGTACTTC. V gene TRBV7-9 combines with J gene TRBJ2-7; TRBD2 aligns across 9 bases. The germline gives CDR1 SEHNR, CDR2 FQNEAQ (reference sequence). The CDR3 sequence is 16 residues long. Trimming cost V 5 bases and J 6 bases; bases outside gene matches: 14. Full variable domain (outside the CDR3, taken from reference TRBV7-9 and TRBJ2-7): DTGVSQNPRHKITKRGQNVTFRCDPISEHNRLYWYRQTLGQGPEFLTYFQNEAQLEKSRLLSDRFSAERPKGSFSTLEIQRTEQGDSAMYLCASSLRGSGSTAEQYFGPGTRLTVT.